One and the same sample provided the 19 T cell receptor beta chains below, sequenced in a study of T cell repertoires in cytomegalovirus infection. TCRdb independently ran MiXCR on the reads; one entry per CDR3 protein. The table lists 200,000 or so distinct CDR3 sequences, roughly 34% of them singletons. For these receptors, no antigen is known. The input for sequencing was CD8+ T cells from cultured PBMCs, taken from culture after CMV antigen stimulation. These receptors were taken from a human donor in good health (CMV status not recorded). Some clones in this sample may be carry-over from other donors' samples.

This clonotype has just one count. The chain uses TRBV11-2 and TRBJ2-1; 12 nucleotides align to TRBD2. The length of the CDR3 is 17 residues. V lost 1 base to trimming and J lost 6 bases; unmatched junction nucleotides: 7. Germline-derived CDR1 and CDR2 are SGHAT and FQNNGV. The CDR3 sequence: CASSLGGLAGLINEQFF. The CDR3 coding sequence is TGTGCCAGCAGCTTAGGGGGACTAGCGGGTCTCATCAATGAGCAGTTCTTC.

This clonotype appeared a few times. The chain links TRBV12-3 or TRBV12-4 to TRBJ2-3, with 7 bases identical to TRBD1. This CDR3 is built from 15 residues. Trimming cost V 5 bases and J 2 bases; bases outside gene matches: 7. CDR3 amino acids: CASSPWDRDTDTQYF. CDR3 bases: TGTGCCAGCAGTCCTTGGGACAGAGACACAGATACGCAGTATTTT.

The table lists this clonotype with a few counts. The chain is built from TRBV28 and TRBJ2-3; tentative D call: TRBD1 (5 bases). With 1 base removed from V and 6 bases from J, the gap between germline ends came to 17 bases. The CDR3 is 16 amino acids. Germline V gene lookup returns CDR1 MDHEN and CDR2 SYDVKM. The chain's CDR3 is CASSLSVTDLRDTQYF. In nucleotides, the CDR3 is TGTGCCAGCAGTTTATCTGTGACAGACCTTCGGGATACGCAGTATTTT.

This clonotype was observed many times. J is TRBJ2-3 and V is TRBV20-1; no clear D. CDR3 size: 13 residues. V lost 1 base and J 5 bases, leaving 10 bases between the germline ends. CDR1 is DFQATT, CDR2 SNEGSKA, per germline (reference sequence). In nucleotides, the CDR3 is TGCAGTGCTAGAGGTCTAACGGGAGATACGCAGTATTTT. The encoded protein is CSARGLTGDTQYF.

The table lists this clonotype with a few counts. The chain couples TRBV7-2 to TRBJ2-7, with a tentative D call TRBD2 (6 bases). Trimming took off 4 bases at V and 0 bases at J, with 13 bases between the two ends. Germline CDR1 reads SGHTA; CDR2 reads FQGNSA. The CDR3 runs to 15 residues. The CDR3 nucleotides are TGTGCCAGCAGCTCGGCGAAACTAGCCTCCTACGAGCAGTACTTC. Protein sequence: CASSSAKLASYEQYF.

This clonotype was counted many times. CDR3 amino acids: CASSLGSSQSEQYF. The CDR3 nucleotides are TGTGCCAGCAGCTTAGGTAGCAGCCAGTCCGAGCAGTACTTC. V is TRBV7-8 and J is TRBJ2-7; D gene unclear. Trimming cost V 1 base and J 6 bases, with 13 bases left between them. The CDR3 consists of 14 residues. CDR1 is SGHVS and CDR2 is FQNEAQ in the germline V gene. The full variable domain, in which reference TRBV7-8 and TRBJ2-7 provide the parts outside the CDR3, is GAGVSQSPRYKVAKRGQDVALRCDPISGHVSLFWYQQALGQGPEFLTYFQNEAQLDKSGLPSDRFFAERPEGSVSTLKIQRTQQEDSAVYLCASSLGSSQSEQYFGPGTRLTVT.

The chain has TRBV11-2 and TRBJ1-5, with TRBD1 matching 9 bases. Looked up from germline, CDR1 is SGHAT and CDR2 is FQNNGV. V lost 6 bases to trimming and J lost 3 bases; unmatched junction nucleotides: 6. The length of the CDR3 is 15 residues. DNA for the CDR3: TGTGCCAGCAGAGCGACAGGGGGAAACAATCAGCCCCAGCATTTT. Residues: CASRATGGNNQPQHF.

There are a few counts of this clonotype. The J gene is TRBJ2-7, the V gene TRBV7-6, with 9 bases matching TRBD1. Unmatched junction bases numbered 7, after V lost 3 bases and J lost 1 base. This CDR3 has 16 residues. Germline V gives CDR1 SGHVS, CDR2 FNYEAQ. CDR3 sequence (DNA): TGTGCCAGCAGCTTTCGGACAGGGGACGGGTCCTACGAGCAGTACTTC. This sequence encodes CASSFRTGDGSYEQYF.

This clonotype was counted only a few times. In DNA form, the CDR3 reads TGTGCCAGCAGTGGCTGGACAGGGCCTGGCTACACCTTC. It codes for CASSGWTGPGYTF. The J gene is TRBJ1-2, the V gene TRBV2; 8 nucleotides line up with TRBD1. Germline V gene lookup returns CDR1 SNHLY and CDR2 FYNNEI. V shed 4 bases and J 7 bases; nucleotides not matched to a gene: 5. CDR3 size: 13 residues. Filled out from reference TRBV2 and TRBJ1-2, the complete variable domain reads EPEVTQTPSHQVTQMGQEVILRCVPISNHLYFYWYRQILGQKVEFLVSFYNNEISEKSEIFDDQFSVERPDGSNFTLKIRSTKLEDSAMYFCASSGWTGPGYTFGSGTRLTVV.

The gene calls are TRBV5-1 and TRBJ1-1; no reliable D call. Germline V gene sequence: CDR1 SGHRS, CDR2 YFSETQ. V gave up 0 bases and J gave up 0 bases, with 9 bases separating them. The CDR3 sequence is 15 residues long. This CDR3 reads CASSLAEIMNTEAFF. The CDR3 coding sequence is TGCGCCAGCAGCTTGGCCGAGATCATGAACACTGAAGCTTTCTTT.

CDR3 sequence (DNA): TGTGCCAGCAGCCATAAGCAGGGTTGGGACACTGAAGCTTTCTTT. This gives the protein CASSHKQGWDTEAFF. This chain uses TRBV7-6 with TRBJ1-1; a possible D gene is TRBD1 (5 bases). The CDR3 spans 15 residues. CDR1 is SGHVS, CDR2 FNYEAQ, per germline. Trimming removed 5 bases at V and 3 bases at J, with 16 bases between.

This clonotype has just a few counts. The V call is TRBV18, the J call TRBJ2-7, with TRBD2 as a possible D gene (5 bases). The CDR3 consists of 14 residues. Germline loops: CDR1 KGHSH, CDR2 LQKENI. V was clipped by 6 bases and J by 6 bases, with 18 bases between them. The DNA of the CDR3 is TGTGCCAGCTCCCCTGGTAGCGCATTCCCCGAGCAGTACTTC. Protein product: CASSPGSAFPEQYF.

The gene calls are TRBV7-8 and TRBJ1-2, with D unresolved. This CDR3 region has 13 residues. V was shortened by 1 base and J by 6 bases, with 9 bases between the two germline ends. CDR1 is SGHVS and CDR2 is FQNEAQ in the germline V gene. The CDR3 DNA reads as TGTGCCAGCAGCTTAGAAACCGGAAATGGCTACACCTTC. Its translation is CASSLETGNGYTF.

This clonotype occurred a few times. CDR3 DNA: TGCAGTGCTAGAGATTCTCAGGGGGCCAGGGAAGAGACCCAGTACTTC. Translation gives CSARDSQGAREETQYF. The chain is built from TRBV20-1 and TRBJ2-5; 8 nucleotides agree with TRBD1. CDR1 and CDR2 (germline): DFQATT, SNEGSKA (reference sequence). Trimming at V came to 0 bases and at J to 3 bases, leaving 9 bases not matched to a gene. The CDR3 runs to 16 residues.

V usage is TRBV27 and J usage is TRBJ1-2; TRBD1 is a possible D gene (6 bases). The germline V gene has CDR1 MNHEY and CDR2 SMNVEV (reference sequence). The V gene lost 6 bases and the J gene lost 3 bases, with 11 bases spanning the gap. This CDR3 is 13 amino acids long. CDR3 protein: CASSLGQHYGYTF. The CDR3 coding sequence is TGTGCCAGCAGCCTTGGACAGCACTATGGCTACACCTTC.

The genes are TRBV29-1 and TRBJ1-4; maybe TRBD1 (5 bases). V lost 0 bases and J 4 bases, leaving 12 bases between the germline ends. Germline loops: CDR1 SQVTM, CDR2 ANQGSEA. CDR3 length equals 15 residues. This CDR3 is CSVEDRQGLNEKLFF. As DNA, the CDR3 is TGCAGCGTTGAAGATCGCCAGGGACTTAATGAAAAACTGTTTTTT. Combining the CDR3 with reference TRBV29-1 and TRBJ1-4 gives the whole variable domain SAVISQKPSRDICQRGTSLTIQCQVDSQVTMMFWYRQQPGQSLTLIATANQGSEATYESGFVIDKFPISRPNLTFSTLTVSNMSPEDSSIYLCSVEDRQGLNEKLFFGSGTQLSVL.

The chain couples TRBV27 to TRBJ2-7; possibly TRBD1 for D (6 bases). This CDR3 contains 15 residues. The V gene lost 5 bases and the J gene lost 0 bases, with 14 bases spanning the gap. Germline-derived CDR1 and CDR2 are MNHEY and SMNVEV (reference sequence). CDR3 region: CASSPRTDGSYEQYF. The CDR3 region has the DNA TGTGCCAGCAGTCCCCGGACAGACGGCTCCTACGAGCAGTACTTC.

The count of this clonotype is one. V gene TRBV2 combines with J gene TRBJ2-7; D uncertain. Trimming pared 6 bases from V and 1 base from J, leaving 4 bases between. CDR3 size: 11 residues. Germline-derived CDR1 and CDR2 are SNHLY and FYNNEI. The CDR3: CASRESYEQYF. The CDR3, as DNA: TGTGCCAGCAGGGAGTCCTACGAGCAGTACTTC. The full variable domain, in which reference TRBV2 and TRBJ2-7 provide the parts outside the CDR3, is EPEVTQTPSHQVTQMGQEVILRCVPISNHLYFYWYRQILGQKVEFLVSFYNNEISEKSEIFDDQFSVERPDGSNFTLKIRSTKLEDSAMYFCASRESYEQYFGPGTRLTVT.

The CDR3 DNA follows: TGTGCCAGCCGGGACAGGGTGACTGAAGCTTTCTTT. It specifies CASRDRVTEAFF. This rearrangement joins TRBV2 to TRBJ1-1; 9 positions agree with TRBD1. With V trimmed by 8 bases and J by 5 bases, 3 bases remained unmatched. CDR3 size: 12 residues. Germline CDR1 SNHLY, CDR2 FYNNEI.